Below, 8 T cell receptor beta chains from the same sample are listed, as sequenced in a study of cytomegalovirus exposure and HLA in healthy donors. Primers for the PCR totalled 60 Vbeta and 13 Jbeta. The protocol was immunoSEQ multiplex PCR, while the TCRdb copy is restricted to in-frame clones and leaves out a portion. In all, the sample yields about 170,000 clones. Sequencing was performed on PBMCs. The source of these receptors is a woman between 18 and 30 years old in good health and CMV-seropositive.

V and J are TRBV6-5 and TRBJ1-1; TRBD1 might be the D (5 bases). Trimming left V 6 bases short and J 3 bases short, with 8 bases between. Looked up from germline, CDR1 is MNHEY and CDR2 is SVGAGI. This CDR3 is 12 amino acids long. The CDR3 spells CASSRGDTEAFF. In DNA, the CDR3 is TGTGCCAGCAGCCGGGGGGACACTGAAGCTTTCTTT.

This chain connects TRBV11-2 to TRBJ2-5; the match to TRBD2 covers 7 bases. Per the germline V gene, CDR1 is SGHAT and CDR2 is FQNNGV. With 2 bases clipped from V and 5 bases from J, the junction kept 5 bases outside the gene matches. CDR3 length equals 14 residues. The CDR3 DNA sequence: TGTGCCAGCAGCTTAAGTCTAGCGGCGGAGACCCAGTACTTC. Protein sequence: CASSLSLAAETQYF.

The chain has TRBV10-3 and TRBJ1-1; possible D gene TRBD1, 5 bases. CDR1 and CDR2 from the germline V gene are ENHRY and SYGVKD. V was trimmed by 5 bases and J by 1 base, leaving 8 bases between them. This CDR3 has 13 residues. The CDR3 loop is CAISTRGNTEAFF. CDR3 nucleotide sequence: TGTGCCATCAGTACAAGGGGGAACACTGAAGCTTTCTTT.

On this clone itself: An end of the junction differs from the germline gene, which may be a read error. This chain links TRBV2 with TRBJ1-5; 8 nucleotides agree with TRBD1. Germline V gene data show CDR1 as SNHLY and CDR2 as FYNNEI. The length of the CDR3 is 17 residues. The CDR3 coding sequence is TGTGCCAGCAGAGAGGAATGGACAGGGATCGGTAATCAGCCCCAGCACTTT. Its translation is CASREEWTGIGNQPQHF.

The chain uses TRBV4-3 and TRBJ2-2, with 8 bases aligning to TRBD1. The J segment lost 6 bases and the V segment lost 2 bases, leaving 2 bases of the junction unmatched. Per germline, CDR1 LGHNA and CDR2 YSLEER. The CDR3 spans 14 residues. As DNA, the CDR3 is TGCGCCAGCAGCCAACAGGGGGCGGCCGGGGAGCTGTTTTTT. Protein sequence: CASSQQGAAGELFF.

The chain recombines TRBV28 with TRBJ2-3, with TRBD2 as a possible D gene (5 bases). The CDR3 runs to 15 residues. The germline gives CDR1 MDHEN, CDR2 SYDVKM. V lost 3 bases and J 1 base, leaving 11 bases between the germline ends. The CDR3, as DNA: TGTGCCAGCAGTTTGAGGGAGATTGGCACAGATACGCAGTATTTT. This sequence encodes CASSLREIGTDTQYF.

The chain couples TRBV7-9 to TRBJ2-5; 11 bases fit TRBD2. This CDR3 comprises 19 residues. V lost 4 bases and J lost 4; bases outside the gene matches: 17. Germline loops: CDR1 SEHNR, CDR2 FQNEAQ (reference sequence). The CDR3 DNA reads as TGTGCCAGCAGCTCCCTCGGGAGGGAACTAGCGGGGGCCGGAGAGACCCAGTACTTC. It is translated as CASSSLGRELAGAGETQYF.

This sequence joins TRBV15 and TRBJ2-7; 7 nucleotides match TRBD1. The CDR3 loop spans 16 amino acids. After removal of 2 bases from V and 2 bases from J, the junction contained 9 bases not matched to a gene. The germline V gene has CDR1 LNHNV and CDR2 YYDKDF (reference sequence). The CDR3 nucleotides read TGTGCCACCAGCAGAATGGGACAGAAGAATACCTACGAGCAGTACTTC. This sequence encodes CATSRMGQKNTYEQYF.